The sequence of this TCR beta chain was determined in a study of CD8+ T cells in alopecia areata. Points on this clone: Its target is not known.

Trimming took 4 bases from V and 6 from J, leaving 16 bases between them. Germline-derived CDR1 and CDR2 are GTSNPN and SVGIG (reference sequence). The CDR3 has 13 amino acids. As the sequencing template, cDNA was produced by extracting RNA and reverse transcribing it. Generated by immunoSEQ multiplex PCR, the TCRdb table keeps only in-frame clones and is missing some. The sample holds more than 95,000 clones, roughly 50% seen once. Points from the study as a whole: Patients shared TCRs less clearly than mice did, possibly owing to HLA.

The rearrangement joins TRBV30 to TRBJ2-7; tentatively, D is TRBD1 or TRBD2 (6 bases each). The sequence was obtained from a human donor with alopecia areata. Material for sequencing was NKG2D-low CD8+ T cells sorted from blood. CDR3 region: CAWKAEGGGEQYF. CDR3 sequence (DNA): TGTGCCTGGAAAGCTGAAGGGGGAGGCGAGCAGTACTTC.